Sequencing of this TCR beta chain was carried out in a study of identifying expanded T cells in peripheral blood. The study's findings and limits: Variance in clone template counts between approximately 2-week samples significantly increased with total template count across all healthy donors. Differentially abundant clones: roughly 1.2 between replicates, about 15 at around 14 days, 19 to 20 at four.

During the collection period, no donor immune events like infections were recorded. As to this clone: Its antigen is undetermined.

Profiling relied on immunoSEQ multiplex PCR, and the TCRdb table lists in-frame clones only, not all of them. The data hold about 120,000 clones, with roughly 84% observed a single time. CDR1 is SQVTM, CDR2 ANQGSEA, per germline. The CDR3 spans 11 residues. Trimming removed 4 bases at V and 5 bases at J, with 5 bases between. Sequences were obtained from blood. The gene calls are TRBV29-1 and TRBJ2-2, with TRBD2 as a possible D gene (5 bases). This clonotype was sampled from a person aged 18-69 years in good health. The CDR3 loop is CSVGETGELFF. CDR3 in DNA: TGCAGCGTTGGGGAGACCGGGGAGCTGTTTTTT.